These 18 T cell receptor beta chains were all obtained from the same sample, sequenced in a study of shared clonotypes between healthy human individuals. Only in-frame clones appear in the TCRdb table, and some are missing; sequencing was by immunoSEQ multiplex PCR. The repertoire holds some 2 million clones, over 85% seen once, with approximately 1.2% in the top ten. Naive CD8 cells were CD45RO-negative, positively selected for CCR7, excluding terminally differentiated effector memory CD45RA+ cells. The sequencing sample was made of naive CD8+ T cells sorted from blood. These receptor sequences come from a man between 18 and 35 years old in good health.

For the CDR3, the DNA is TGTGCCAGTCGCCACAGAGACTCCGGCTACGAGCAGTACTTC. It translates to CASRHRDSGYEQYF. This sequence joins TRBV6-5 and TRBJ2-7; no firm D call. From germline, CDR1 is MNHEY and CDR2 SVGAGI. The CDR3 spans 14 residues. V was cut by 9 bases and J by 3 bases, with 18 bases left in between.

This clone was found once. The CDR3, as DNA: TGTGCCAGCGAATACTCTAACCGCTATGGCTACACCTTC. This translates into CASEYSNRYGYTF. The rearrangement uses TRBV2 and TRBJ1-2, with D uncertain. Per the germline V gene, CDR1 is SNHLY and CDR2 is FYNNEI. This CDR3 region has 13 residues. V lost 8 bases, J lost 4 bases, and 14 bases lay in between.

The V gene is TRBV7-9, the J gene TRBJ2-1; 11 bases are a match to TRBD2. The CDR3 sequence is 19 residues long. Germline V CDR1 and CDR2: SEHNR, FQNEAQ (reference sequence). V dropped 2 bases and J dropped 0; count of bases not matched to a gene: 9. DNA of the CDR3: TGTGCCAGCAGCTTATACCTAGCGGGAGGATCGAGCTCCTACAATGAGCAGTTCTTC. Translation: CASSLYLAGGSSSYNEQFF.

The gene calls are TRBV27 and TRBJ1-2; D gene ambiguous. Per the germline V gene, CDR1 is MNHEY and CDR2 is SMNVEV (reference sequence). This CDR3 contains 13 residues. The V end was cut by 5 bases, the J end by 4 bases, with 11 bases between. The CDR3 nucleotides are TGTGCCAGCAGTCAGCAGGATCTCTATGGCTACACCTTC. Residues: CASSQQDLYGYTF.

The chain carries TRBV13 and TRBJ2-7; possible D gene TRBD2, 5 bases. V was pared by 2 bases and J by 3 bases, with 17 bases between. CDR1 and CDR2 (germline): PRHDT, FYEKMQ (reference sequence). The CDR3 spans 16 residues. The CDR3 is CASSLSLAGRDYEQYF. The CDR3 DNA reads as TGTGCCAGCAGCTTAAGTCTAGCTGGTAGGGACTACGAGCAGTACTTC.

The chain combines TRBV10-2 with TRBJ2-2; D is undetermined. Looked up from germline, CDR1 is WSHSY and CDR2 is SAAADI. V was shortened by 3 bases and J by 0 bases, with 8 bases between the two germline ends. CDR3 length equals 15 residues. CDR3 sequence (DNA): TGCGCCAGCAGTGACGTTGAAGCGAACACCGGGGAGCTGTTTTTT. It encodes CASSDVEANTGELFF.

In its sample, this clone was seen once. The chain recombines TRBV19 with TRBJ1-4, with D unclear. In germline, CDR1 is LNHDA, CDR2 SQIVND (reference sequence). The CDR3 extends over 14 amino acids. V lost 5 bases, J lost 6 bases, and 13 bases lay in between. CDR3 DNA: TGTGCCAGTAGTTTCGACGGCGAGGATGAAAAACTGTTTTTT. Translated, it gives CASSFDGEDEKLFF.

CDR3 coding DNA: TGTGCCAGCAGCGATCCCTCAGGGGGAGGTTTAGATGAGCAGTTCTTC. Its protein is CASSDPSGGGLDEQFF. This chain uses TRBV7-9 with TRBJ2-1; D is possibly TRBD1 (7 bases). The CDR3 contains 16 residues. In germline, CDR1 is SEHNR, CDR2 FQNEAQ (reference sequence). With 5 bases removed from V and 8 bases from J, the gap between germline ends came to 22 bases.

The CDR3 coding sequence is TGTGCCAGCAGCCCTCAGACAGGGGACGACTATGGCTACACCTTC. Its protein product is CASSPQTGDDYGYTF. The chain couples TRBV7-9 to TRBJ1-2; 8 positions agree with TRBD1. Germline lookup yields CDR1 SEHNR and CDR2 FQNEAQ (reference sequence). CDR3 length: 15 residues. V was pared by 5 bases and J by 3 bases, with 8 bases of the junction left unmatched.

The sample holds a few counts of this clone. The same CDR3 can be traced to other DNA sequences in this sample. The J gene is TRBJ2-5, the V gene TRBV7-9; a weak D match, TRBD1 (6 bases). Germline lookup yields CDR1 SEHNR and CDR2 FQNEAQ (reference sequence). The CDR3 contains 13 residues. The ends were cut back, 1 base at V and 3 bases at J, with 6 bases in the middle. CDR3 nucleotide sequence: TGTGCCAGCAGCTTAGGGACAGAAGAGACCCAGTACTTC. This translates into CASSLGTEETQYF.

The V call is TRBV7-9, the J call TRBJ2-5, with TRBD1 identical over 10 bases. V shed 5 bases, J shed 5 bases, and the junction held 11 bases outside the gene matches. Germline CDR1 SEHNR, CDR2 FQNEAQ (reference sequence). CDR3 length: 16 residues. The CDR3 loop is CASSPGPTGGFETQYF. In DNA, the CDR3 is TGTGCCAGCAGCCCTGGGCCGACAGGGGGCTTCGAGACCCAGTACTTC.

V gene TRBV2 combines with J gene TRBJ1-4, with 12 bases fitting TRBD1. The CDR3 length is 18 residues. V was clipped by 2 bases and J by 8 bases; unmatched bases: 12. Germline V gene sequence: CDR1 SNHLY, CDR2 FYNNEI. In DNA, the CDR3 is TGTGCCAGCAGTGAAAGGGGCGGGACAGGGGGCAACTGGGAAAAACTGTTTTTT. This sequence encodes CASSERGGTGGNWEKLFF.

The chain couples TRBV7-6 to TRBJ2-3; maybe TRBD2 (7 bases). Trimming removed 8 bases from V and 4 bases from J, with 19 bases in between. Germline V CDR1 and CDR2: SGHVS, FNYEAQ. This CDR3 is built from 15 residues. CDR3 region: CASSFLGGGADTQYF. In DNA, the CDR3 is TGTGCCAGCTCCTTCCTGGGGGGGGGCGCAGATACGCAGTATTTT.

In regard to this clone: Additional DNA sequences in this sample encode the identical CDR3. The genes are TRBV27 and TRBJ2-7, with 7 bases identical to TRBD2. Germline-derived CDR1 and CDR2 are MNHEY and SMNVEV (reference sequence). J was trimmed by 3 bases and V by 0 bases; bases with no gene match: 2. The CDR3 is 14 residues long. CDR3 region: CASSLSGGVYEQYF. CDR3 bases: TGTGCCAGCAGTTTATCGGGAGGGGTCTACGAGCAGTACTTC.

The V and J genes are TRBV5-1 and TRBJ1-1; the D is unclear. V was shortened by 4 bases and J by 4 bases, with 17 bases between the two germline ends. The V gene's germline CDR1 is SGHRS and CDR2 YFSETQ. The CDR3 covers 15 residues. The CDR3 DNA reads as TGCGCCAGCAGCCCCCGGGAGGGCGCGGTCACTGAAGCTTTCTTT. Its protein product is CASSPREGAVTEAFF.

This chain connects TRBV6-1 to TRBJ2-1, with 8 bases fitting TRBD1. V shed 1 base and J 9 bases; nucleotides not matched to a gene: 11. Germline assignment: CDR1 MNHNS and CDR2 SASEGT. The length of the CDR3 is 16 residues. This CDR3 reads CASSEVQQGGGGEQFF. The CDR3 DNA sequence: TGTGCCAGCAGTGAAGTACAACAGGGGGGTGGCGGTGAGCAGTTCTTC.

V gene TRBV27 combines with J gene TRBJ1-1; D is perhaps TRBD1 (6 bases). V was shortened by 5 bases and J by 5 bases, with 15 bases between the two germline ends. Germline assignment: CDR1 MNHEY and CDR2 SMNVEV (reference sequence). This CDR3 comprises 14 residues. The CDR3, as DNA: TGTGCCAGCAGTGAAGGGGGGGGCGGTACTGAAGCTTTCTTT. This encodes CASSEGGGGTEAFF.

Here the CDR3 reads CASSVVRGEQFF. In nucleotides, the CDR3 is TGTGCCAGCAGCGTAGTTAGGGGTGAGCAGTTCTTC. The V gene is TRBV9, the J gene TRBJ2-1; a possible D gene is TRBD1 (5 bases). Trimming removed 0 bases from V and 9 bases from J, with 7 bases in between. The CDR3 is made up of 12 amino acids. Germline-derived CDR1 and CDR2 are SGDLS and YYNGEE. The whole variable domain, remainder taken from reference TRBV9 and TRBJ2-1, is DSGVTQTPKHLITATGQRVTLRCSPRSGDLSVYWYQQSLDQGLQFLIQYYNGEERAKGNILERFSAQQFPDLHSELNLSSLELGDSALYFCASSVVRGEQFFGPGTRLTVL.